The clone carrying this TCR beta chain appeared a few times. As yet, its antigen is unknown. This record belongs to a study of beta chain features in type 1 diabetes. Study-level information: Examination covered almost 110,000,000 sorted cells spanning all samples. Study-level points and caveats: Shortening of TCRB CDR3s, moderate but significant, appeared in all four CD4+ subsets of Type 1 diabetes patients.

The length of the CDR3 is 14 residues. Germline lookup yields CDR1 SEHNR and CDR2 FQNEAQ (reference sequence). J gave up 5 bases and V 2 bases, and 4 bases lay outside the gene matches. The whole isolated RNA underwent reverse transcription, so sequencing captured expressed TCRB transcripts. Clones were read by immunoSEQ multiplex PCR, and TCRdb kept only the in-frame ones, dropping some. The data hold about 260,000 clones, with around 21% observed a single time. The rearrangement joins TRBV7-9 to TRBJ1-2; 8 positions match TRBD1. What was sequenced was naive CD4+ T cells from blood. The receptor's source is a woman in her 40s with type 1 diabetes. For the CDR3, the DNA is TGTGCCAGCAGCTTACTAGGACAGGGTTATGGCTACACCTTC. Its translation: CASSLLGQGYGYTF.